Below are 24 T cell receptor beta chains sequenced from a single sample in a study of shared clonotypes between healthy human individuals. Clones were sequenced by immunoSEQ multiplex PCR, and TCRdb holds only the in-frame ones, with some missing. The repertoire includes about 120,000 clones, 68% of them detected once, and roughly a quarter sits in the top ten. Sequences were obtained from memory CD8+ T cells sorted from blood. Stated subset: CD45RO+ cells pooled with CCR7-negative TemRA cells. Receptors were obtained from a woman between 25 and 40 years old in good health.

This clone occurred a few times. The chain has TRBV6-4 and TRBJ2-1, with TRBD2 identical over 9 bases. CDR3 length: 15 residues. The germline CDR1 and CDR2 sequences are MRHNA and SNTAGT. With 3 bases clipped from V and 1 base from J, the junction kept 1 base outside the gene matches. The CDR3 DNA is TGTGCCAGCAGTGAGCTAGCGGGATCCTACAATGAGCAGTTCTTC. This sequence encodes CASSELAGSYNEQFF.

This clone showed up many times. This sequence joins TRBV15 and TRBJ2-5; D possibly matches TRBD1 or TRBD2 (6 bases each). CDR3 length equals 15 residues. V lost 0 bases and J 4 bases, leaving 12 bases between the germline ends. Germline V gene sequence: CDR1 LNHNV, CDR2 YYDKDF (reference sequence). The CDR3 DNA sequence: TGTGCCACCAGCAGAGAATCGGGGGCCCCAGAGACCCAGTACTTC. Its translation is CATSRESGAPETQYF.

Ten or more counts support this clone. The chain is built from TRBV6-1 and TRBJ2-7; 11 bases align to TRBD2. Germline CDR1 MNHNS, CDR2 SASEGT. V lost 2 bases to trimming and J lost 1 base; unmatched junction nucleotides: 1. The CDR3 runs 15 residues. The CDR3 DNA follows: TGTGCCAGCAGTGAATTAGCGGGAGGGTCCTACGAGCAGTACTTC. It codes for CASSELAGGSYEQYF.

The chain uses TRBV5-1 and TRBJ1-2; D remains unclear. V was pared by 0 bases and J by 1 base, with 10 bases between. Germline V CDR1 and CDR2: SGHRS, YFSETQ. The CDR3 runs to 15 residues. The CDR3 bases are TGCGCCAGCAGCTTGGGCGATCGGGATAACTATGGCTACACCTTC. The encoded protein is CASSLGDRDNYGYTF.

This clone was detected once. Additional DNA sequences in this sample encode the identical CDR3. The chain joins TRBV30 to TRBJ1-5; D perhaps matches TRBD1 (5 bases). CDR1 is GTSNPN and CDR2 is SVGIG in the germline V gene (reference sequence). V gave up 4 bases and J gave up 2 bases, with 12 bases separating them. The CDR3 sequence is 14 residues long. This chain's CDR3 is CAWNRDGGNQPQHF. The CDR3 DNA reads TGTGCCTGGAACCGGGACGGAGGCAATCAGCCCCAGCATTTT.

V gene TRBV7-9 combines with J gene TRBJ2-7, with TRBD2 matching over 8 bases. Trimming took 4 bases from V and 4 from J; bases not matched to a gene: 12. Germline CDR1 and CDR2: SEHNR and FQNEAQ (reference sequence). The CDR3 is 16 residues long. CDR3 in DNA: TGTGCCAGCAGCTCAGACCCTAGCGGGTCAGGGTACGAGCAGTACTTC. The encoded protein is CASSSDPSGSGYEQYF.

The chain has TRBV4-1 and TRBJ2-3; no clear D. V shed 0 bases and J shed 3 bases, with 19 bases lying between them. This CDR3 has 18 residues. Germline loops: CDR1 MGHRA, CDR2 YSYEKL. The CDR3 loop is CASSQEWIALRPTDTQYF. The CDR3 nucleotides read TGCGCCAGCAGCCAAGAGTGGATAGCCCTGAGACCAACAGATACGCAGTATTTT.

The chain has TRBV7-9 and TRBJ2-2; TRBD2 might be the D (6 bases). This CDR3 is 16 amino acids long. V was shortened by 6 bases and J by 1 base, with 15 bases between the two germline ends. In germline, CDR1 is SEHNR, CDR2 FQNEAQ (reference sequence). The CDR3 loop is CASSRIADLNTGELFF. DNA for the CDR3: TGTGCCAGCAGTCGGATAGCGGACTTGAACACCGGGGAGCTGTTTTTT.

This clone was picked up many times. This chain uses TRBV27 with TRBJ2-1, with D tentatively TRBD2 (6 bases). Deletions cut 6 bases from V and 7 bases from J, with 13 bases between. CDR1 and CDR2 (germline): MNHEY, SMNVEV (reference sequence). This CDR3 is 13 amino acids long. CDR3 sequence (DNA): TGTGCCAGCAGAGGAGGGACGGGTAATGAGCAGTTCTTC. This gives the protein CASRGGTGNEQFF.

The chain recombines TRBV11-2 with TRBJ1-5; the D is unclear. The CDR3 has 13 residues. CDR1 SGHAT and CDR2 FQNNGV come from the germline V gene. V was cut by 2 bases and J by 4 bases, with 6 bases left in between. In DNA, the CDR3 is TGTGCCAGCAGCTTATATAAGAATCAGCCCCAGCATTTT. Translated: CASSLYKNQPQHF.

This clone was observed a single time. The chain employs TRBV9 and TRBJ2-1; D is uncertain. CDR1 is SGDLS, CDR2 YYNGEE, per germline. This CDR3 has 14 amino acids. V lost 1 base, J lost 3 bases, and 8 bases lay in between. CDR3 residues: CASSVQSLYNEQFF. The CDR3 nucleotides are TGTGCCAGCAGCGTACAGAGCCTCTACAATGAGCAGTTCTTC. The full variable domain, rest sourced from reference TRBV9 and TRBJ2-1, is DSGVTQTPKHLITATGQRVTLRCSPRSGDLSVYWYQQSLDQGLQFLIQYYNGEERAKGNILERFSAQQFPDLHSELNLSSLELGDSALYFCASSVQSLYNEQFFGPGTRLTVL.

This clone was picked up a small number of times. This chain uses TRBV27 with TRBJ2-2; D unresolved. V was clipped by 6 bases and J by 4 bases, with 12 bases between them. This CDR3 spans 14 amino acids. Germline loops: CDR1 MNHEY, CDR2 SMNVEV (reference sequence). CDR3 sequence: CASRPDLSTGELFF. CDR3 bases: TGTGCCAGCAGGCCCGACTTATCCACCGGGGAGCTGTTTTTT.

This clone showed up just a few times. The CDR3 spells CASSWMDGTYEQYF. CDR3 DNA: TGTGCCAGCAGCTGGATGGACGGGACCTACGAGCAGTACTTC. V gene TRBV13 combines with J gene TRBJ2-7; tentatively, D is TRBD2 (5 bases). V lost 4 bases and J lost 2, with 12 bases in between. This CDR3 is built from 14 residues. Germline CDR1 and CDR2: PRHDT and FYEKMQ (reference sequence).

The chain carries TRBV9 and TRBJ1-1, with D maybe TRBD1 (6 bases). There are 15 residues in the CDR3. Per the germline V gene, CDR1 is SGDLS and CDR2 is YYNGEE. Trimming left V 0 bases short and J 4 bases short, with 13 bases between. CDR3 in amino acids: CASSVGFGGLTEAFF. The CDR3 coding sequence is TGTGCCAGCAGCGTAGGATTTGGGGGGCTCACTGAAGCTTTCTTT.

This clone showed up many times. The rearrangement joins TRBV25-1 to TRBJ1-4; D unresolved. CDR3 length: 16 amino acids. Germline CDR1 reads MGHDK; CDR2 reads SYGVNS. V lost 4 bases and J 1 base, leaving 13 bases between the germline ends. The CDR3 is CASSVRDSGTNEKLFF. The CDR3 region has the DNA TGTGCCAGCAGTGTCCGGGATTCGGGAACTAATGAAAAACTGTTTTTT.

The chain recombines TRBV5-6 with TRBJ2-2; TRBD2 aligns across 7 bases. This CDR3 region has 14 residues. Germline V gives CDR1 SGHDT, CDR2 YYEEEE. Trimming cost V 6 bases and J 8 bases; bases outside gene matches: 10. The CDR3 reads CASKFWTSSGELFF. Here the CDR3 DNA reads TGTGCCAGCAAATTCTGGACTAGTTCAGGGGAGCTGTTTTTT. Supplemented by reference TRBV5-6 and TRBJ2-2, the full variable domain reads DAGVTQSPTHLIKTRGQQVTLRCSPKSGHDTVSWYQQALGQGPQFIFQYYEEEERQRGNFPDRFSGHQFPNYSSELNVNALLLGDSALYLCASKFWTSSGELFFGEGSRLTVL.

V and J are TRBV5-1 and TRBJ2-7; D is uncertain. CDR3 length: 15 residues. Trimming cost V 1 base and J 0 bases, with 11 bases left between them. The germline CDR1 and CDR2 sequences are SGHRS and YFSETQ. CDR3 amino acids: CASSLMVGTSYEQYF. CDR3 nucleotide sequence: TGCGCCAGCAGCTTGATGGTTGGCACCTCCTACGAGCAGTACTTC. Supplemented by reference TRBV5-1 and TRBJ2-7, the full variable domain reads KAGVTQTPRYLIKTRGQQVTLSCSPISGHRSVSWYQQTPGQGLQFLFEYFSETQRNKGNFPGRFSGRQFSNSRSEMNVSTLELGDSALYLCASSLMVGTSYEQYFGPGTRLTVT.

J is TRBJ2-7 and V is TRBV7-2; 9 nucleotides line up with TRBD2. The CDR3 contains 17 residues. The germline gives CDR1 SGHTA, CDR2 FQGNSA. V shed 5 bases, J shed 0 bases, and the junction held 11 bases outside the gene matches. The CDR3 DNA reads TGTGCCAGCAGCGAAAAGCGGGAGGCCTATGACTCCTACGAGCAGTACTTC. Protein product: CASSEKREAYDSYEQYF. Full variable domain (missing parts from reference TRBV7-2 and TRBJ2-7): GAGVSQSPSNKVTEKGKDVELRCDPISGHTALYWYRQSLGQGLEFLIYFQGNSAPDKSGLPSDRFSAERTGGSVSTLTIQRTQQEDSAVYLCASSEKREAYDSYEQYFGPGTRLTVT.

This sequence joins TRBV5-6 and TRBJ2-7; 10 bases agree with TRBD1. Germline V gene lookup returns CDR1 SGHDT and CDR2 YYEEEE. V gave up 7 bases and J gave up 2 bases; unmatched junction bases: 6. This CDR3 region has 14 residues. CDR3 sequence reads: CASAIGQGAYEQYF. The CDR3 DNA sequence: TGTGCCAGCGCCATAGGACAGGGGGCCTACGAGCAGTACTTC.

This sequence joins TRBV29-1 and TRBJ2-5, with 7 bases matching TRBD1. J was trimmed by 3 bases and V by 5 bases; bases with no gene match: 9. CDR1 is SQVTM and CDR2 is ANQGSEA in the germline V gene. CDR3 length: 14 amino acids. Here the CDR3 reads CSVPPGQLEETQYF. The CDR3 DNA sequence: TGCAGCGTTCCTCCGGGACAGCTAGAAGAGACCCAGTACTTC.

The chain carries TRBV30 and TRBJ2-7; unclear D gene. The V end lost 3 bases, the J end lost 0 bases, and 6 bases lay between the germline ends. The CDR3 covers 12 residues. CDR1 GTSNPN and CDR2 SVGIG come from the germline V gene (reference sequence). DNA of the CDR3: TGTGCCTGGAGACGGAGCTCCTACGAGCAGTACTTC. Translated: CAWRRSSYEQYF.

This clone has only a few counts. J is TRBJ2-7 and V is TRBV4-2; D ambiguous. Trimming left V 4 bases short and J 5 bases short, with 18 bases between. The CDR3 runs to 15 residues. Germline-derived CDR1 and CDR2 are LGHNA and YNFKEQ. Written as DNA, the CDR3 is TGTGCCAGCAGCCTAGAGACGGGTAGGCTTGACGAGCAGTACTTC. This sequence encodes CASSLETGRLDEQYF.

This chain joins TRBV27 and TRBJ1-4; TRBD1 might be the D (6 bases). The germline CDR1 and CDR2 sequences are MNHEY and SMNVEV (reference sequence). This CDR3 contains 15 residues. V dropped 4 bases and J dropped 8 bases, with 17 bases sitting between them. CDR3 sequence: CASSSGDMVWEKLFF. The CDR3 bases are TGTGCCAGCAGTTCGGGGGACATGGTGTGGGAAAAACTGTTTTTT.

J is TRBJ2-1 and V is TRBV6-1; 8 bases are shared with TRBD1. The V segment lost 5 bases and the J segment 2 bases; nucleotides outside the gene matches: 5. The CDR3 loop spans 15 amino acids. Per the germline V gene, CDR1 is MNHNS and CDR2 is SASEGT. The CDR3 DNA reads as TGTGCCAGCAGTCGGACAGGGCGGACCTACAATGAGCAGTTCTTC. Its protein is CASSRTGRTYNEQFF.